The source of this T cell receptor (beta chain) is a study of identical twins (dated by TCRdb to 2016 to 2018). Regarding the complete study: To test whether fetal clonotypes persist, this study deep-sequenced TCR alpha and beta repertoires from monozygotic twins, from unrelated adults of various ages, and from cord blood. To rule out contamination, replicate twin experiments were performed at different times with different library preparation protocols. Summary of the overall study and its limitations: In beta out-of-frame sequences, excess twin sharing was weaker, because having fewer shared sequences lowered the signal-to-noise ratio. Abundant cord blood beta clonotypes had fewer insertions, young adult naive repertoires showed a similar but weaker trend, and memory repertoires showed no such trend. Invariant T cells such as MAIT and iNKT could partly confound zero-insertion analyses, although diverse VJ usage argued against such confounding for most clonotypes. Because the same donors could not be followed over many years, the conclusions relied on cross-sectional statistical analysis. In monozygotic twins, recombination models systematically underestimated out-of-frame TCR alpha sharing, but the models matched the sharing seen between unrelated individuals. Compared with coincidental sharing between unrelated individuals, an excess of low generation-probability sequences was observed among out-of-frame TCR alpha sequences shared between twins.

Libraries were constructed by 5' RACE. The sequencer listed for this sample is Illumina HiSeq 2000. Template switching introduced a universal primer binding site; the final cDNA contained a unique molecular identifier, enabling accurate counting of TCR cDNA molecules. Specific primers in the conserved constant-segment region were used to synthesize first-strand cDNA for the TCR alpha and beta chains. To control for contamination, every cDNA library carried two barcodes: a SMART-Mk sample barcode plus Illumina barcodes. TruSeq adapter sequences along with Illumina sample barcodes were introduced in two successive PCR steps. The TCR alpha and beta cDNA libraries were sequenced on the Illumina HiSeq platform using custom primers. The authors processed their data as follows. MiGEC was used to process raw reads and extract unique molecular identifiers, and MiXCR was used to find CDR3 positions. For each individual, recombination models were inferred using an EM algorithm with the repgenHMM and IGoR tools. Shared clonotypes were analyzed with the tcR package in R, and sharing was normalized by the product of cloneset sizes. To study raw recombination free of thymic and clonal selection effects, out-of-frame nonproductive sequences were analyzed. Clones were called with MiXCR by TCRdb after fastp trimmed the public reads at Q25, and only in-frame beta chains were retained. Every distinct CDR3 protein forms one entry, paired with its most common genes and DNA. These V and J calls derive from TCRdb rather than the authors' analysis. The sample has approximately 890,000 distinct CDR3 sequences on record, approximately 13% of them singletons. The ten biggest clones cover around 1.5% of the sample.

Every donor was a healthy Caucasian. The twin cohort comprised three pairs of female monozygotic twins, all aged roughly 18 to 29 years. The RNA used for TCR libraries was isolated from peripheral blood mononuclear cells. About this clonotype itself: Its antigen is not yet known. Qualities for individual bases were not recorded, and no much larger clone is one base off.

The same sample was also studied in work on yellow fever vaccine responses in identical twins. The second publication reports: According to the authors, in identical twins the way T cells responded to vaccination appeared partly convergent and partly personalized. In the study, vaccine-responding T cell clones were precisely tracked in identical twins.

Sequenced input: PBMCs. This clonotype was sampled from a woman aged 18-30 years in good health.

CDR3 sequence: CASSGPLAGSYNEQFF. The DNA sequence is as follows: TGCGCCAGCAGCGGCCCACTAGCTGGGTCCTACAATGAGCAGTTCTTC. The chain is assembled from TRBV5-1 and TRBJ2-1; TRBD2 is perhaps the D gene, given 6 matching bases. Its CDR3 holds 16 amino acids, cysteine through phenylalanine. Only CDR3 DNA remains: 48 bases, in frame from the first base. As encoded in the germline V gene, CDR1 is SGHRS while CDR2 is YFSETQ. The junction carries 15 bases between V and J, which are trimmed by 4 bases and 1 base respectively.